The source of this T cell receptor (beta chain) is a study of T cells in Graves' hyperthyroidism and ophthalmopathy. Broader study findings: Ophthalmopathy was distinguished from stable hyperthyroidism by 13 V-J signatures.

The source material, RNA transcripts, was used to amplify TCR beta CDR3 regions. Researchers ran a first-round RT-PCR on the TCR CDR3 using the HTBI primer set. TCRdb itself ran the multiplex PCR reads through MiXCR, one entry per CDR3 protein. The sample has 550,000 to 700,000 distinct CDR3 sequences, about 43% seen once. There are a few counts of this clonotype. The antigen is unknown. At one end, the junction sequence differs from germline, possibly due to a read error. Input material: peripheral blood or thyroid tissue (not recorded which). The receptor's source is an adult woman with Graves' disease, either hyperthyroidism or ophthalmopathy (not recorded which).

The DNA of the CDR3 is TGTGCCAGCAGCCCCGGGACCCACGGGAATTCGCCCCTCCACTTT. Residues: CASSPGTHGNSPLHF. The chain employs TRBV7-3 and TRBJ1-6, with D possibly matching TRBD1 (5 bases). Germline V gives CDR1 SGHTA, CDR2 FQGTGA. CDR3 length: 15 residues.